A single sample gave rise to the 26 T cell receptor beta chains below, sequenced in a study of Ad26.COV2.S vaccination and SARS-CoV-2 variants. TCRdb's copy holds only in-frame clones and misses some; the assay was immunoSEQ multiplex PCR. The sample shows under 400,000 clones, over 75% of them seen only once. The treatment here: roughly 20 received Ad26.COV2.S at low or high dose, single or two shots; roughly five received placebo; per-sample allocation not given. Samples were taken on day 63 after the first vaccine or placebo injection. This specimen was peripheral blood, taken in a trial of Ad26.COV2.S vaccine versus placebo. Receptor source: a person between 18 and 59 years old who received the Ad26.COV2.S COVID-19 vaccine or a placebo.

This clone appeared once. The V call is TRBV2, the J call TRBJ1-1; possible D gene TRBD1, 6 bases. This CDR3 is built from 14 residues. Germline loops: CDR1 SNHLY, CDR2 FYNNEI. Trimming left V 6 bases short and J 0 bases short, with 11 bases between. The CDR3 coding sequence is TGTGCCAGCAGATCAGACAGGATGAACACTGAAGCTTTCTTT. Its translation is CASRSDRMNTEAFF.

This chain joins TRBV18 and TRBJ2-1; either TRBD1 or TRBD2 may supply D (6 bases each). Germline-derived CDR1 and CDR2 are KGHSH and LQKENI. The CDR3 extends over 13 amino acids. V lost 0 bases, J lost 8 bases, and 8 bases lay in between. DNA for the CDR3: TGTGCCAGCTCACCACCGAGGGGGGATGAGCAGTTCTTC. Amino acid sequence: CASSPPRGDEQFF.

The genes are TRBV5-6 and TRBJ1-2; 8 positions agree with TRBD1. Germline trimming cut 3 bases from V and 4 bases from J; bases unmatched to any gene: 2. Germline loops: CDR1 SGHDT, CDR2 YYEEEE. This CDR3 contains 13 residues. The CDR3 nucleotides are TGTGCCAGCAGCTCGGACAGGGTCTATGGCTACACCTTC. Protein product: CASSSDRVYGYTF.

The V and J genes are TRBV19 and TRBJ1-5, with TRBD1 identical over 7 bases. CDR3 length: 16 amino acids. Germline-derived CDR1 and CDR2 are LNHDA and SQIVND (reference sequence). The V gene end was trimmed by 1 base and the J gene end by 5 bases; junction bases not matched to a gene: 8. CDR3 bases: TGTGCCAGTAGTATAGCGGCAGGGGGTCCGGATCAGCCCCAGCATTTT. It specifies CASSIAAGGPDQPQHF.

The chain carries TRBV6-2 or TRBV6-3 and TRBJ1-5; perhaps TRBD1 as D (5 bases). V was clipped by 2 bases and J by 2 bases, with 19 bases between them. The CDR3 consists of 18 residues. The germline CDR1 and CDR2 sequences are MNHEY and SVGEGT. The CDR3 bases are TGTGCCAGCAGTTACGTGGTAGGGGCCGAAAGTGGCAATCAGCCCCAGCATTTT. It is translated as CASSYVVGAESGNQPQHF.

This sequence joins TRBV5-1 and TRBJ1-1; D is unclear. Germline-derived CDR1 and CDR2 are SGHRS and YFSETQ. The CDR3 runs 14 residues. V was clipped by 4 bases and J by 1 base, with 11 bases between them. The CDR3 loop is CASSPPVGNTEAFF. The DNA for the CDR3 is TGCGCCAGCAGCCCGCCGGTGGGGAACACTGAAGCTTTCTTT.

This clone was recorded a few times. This chain connects TRBV5-1 to TRBJ1-3; a possible D gene is TRBD1 (5 bases). The CDR3 totals 18 residues. With 5 bases removed from V and 0 bases from J, the gap between germline ends came to 21 bases. Germline CDR1 and CDR2: SGHRS and YFSETQ. CDR3 protein: CASRPTATDSHSGNTIYF. The CDR3 coding sequence is TGCGCCAGCAGACCAACAGCCACCGACAGCCACTCTGGAAACACCATATATTTT.

The chain joins TRBV7-9 to TRBJ2-1, with D possibly being TRBD1 (5 bases). The ends were cut back, 1 base at V and 8 bases at J, with 12 bases in the middle. The CDR3 runs 14 residues. Germline V lookup: CDR1 SEHNR, CDR2 FQNEAQ (reference sequence). This chain's CDR3 is CASSLDTGYDEQFF. The CDR3 DNA reads TGTGCCAGCAGCTTAGACACAGGATATGATGAGCAGTTCTTC.

This clone was counted at least ten times. The rearrangement links TRBV19 to TRBJ2-3, with D maybe TRBD2 (5 bases). The germline V and J ends were trimmed by 5 bases and 0 bases, with 18 bases remaining between them. The germline CDR1 and CDR2 sequences are LNHDA and SQIVND (reference sequence). The CDR3 consists of 17 residues. The CDR3: CASSPLGLATSTDTQYF. CDR3 DNA sequence: TGTGCCAGTAGTCCCTTAGGACTGGCGACTAGCACAGATACGCAGTATTTT.

V and J are TRBV30 and TRBJ2-3; the D is unclear. The CDR3 loop spans 14 amino acids. V lost 0 bases, J lost 6 bases, and 13 bases lay in between. From germline, CDR1 is GTSNPN and CDR2 SVGIG (reference sequence). The DNA for the CDR3 is TGTGCCTGGAGTGTAATAGGCCCTAGGGATACGCAGTATTTT. Its translation is CAWSVIGPRDTQYF.

The chain employs TRBV7-9 and TRBJ2-1; no clear D gene. This CDR3 contains 12 residues. CDR1 is SEHNR and CDR2 is FQNEAQ in the germline V gene (reference sequence). V was shortened by 1 base and J by 8 bases, with 6 bases between the two germline ends. CDR3 sequence: CASSLVVHEQFF. The DNA of the CDR3 is TGTGCCAGCAGCTTAGTGGTCCATGAGCAGTTCTTC.

The chain is built from TRBV7-8 and TRBJ2-7; 9 bases line up with TRBD1. CDR1 and CDR2 (germline): SGHVS, FQNEAQ. The CDR3 has 17 amino acids. J lost 6 bases, V lost 3 bases, and 15 bases had no gene match. This CDR3 reads CASSLAYGTGMISEQYF. Here the CDR3 DNA reads TGTGCCAGCAGCTTGGCCTACGGGACAGGGATGATAAGCGAGCAGTACTTC.

V and J are TRBV5-1 and TRBJ2-5, with 10 bases aligning to TRBD1. Germline V gene sequence: CDR1 SGHRS, CDR2 YFSETQ. The junction had 7 bases not matched to a gene; V was cut back by 3 bases and J by 5 bases. The CDR3 has 15 residues. The CDR3 spells CASSSGKGQGETQYF. DNA of the CDR3: TGCGCCAGCAGCTCGGGAAAGGGACAGGGGGAGACCCAGTACTTC.

The chain recombines TRBV5-5 with TRBJ2-7; D not resolved. Trimming stripped 2 bases from V and 3 bases from J, with 9 bases between. The V gene's germline CDR1 is SGHKS and CDR2 YYEKEE (reference sequence). The CDR3 sequence is 13 residues long. The CDR3 DNA reads as TGTGCCAGCAGCTTTGGGGTAAGCTACGAGCAGTACTTC. The encoded protein is CASSFGVSYEQYF.

The CDR3 nucleotides are TGCGCCAGCAGCCAAGCTACACCTAGCGGGCTCAACACAGATACGCAGTATTTT. Translation gives CASSQATPSGLNTDTQYF. This chain connects TRBV4-3 to TRBJ2-3, with 8 bases matching TRBD2. The V gene end was trimmed by 1 base and the J gene end by 2 bases; junction bases not matched to a gene: 11. Germline CDR1 LGHNA, CDR2 YSLEER. The CDR3 runs to 18 residues.

About this clone itself: Other DNA sequences of this sample code for an identical CDR3. This rearrangement joins TRBV12-3 or TRBV12-4 to TRBJ2-1, with 7 bases that match TRBD2. The length of the CDR3 is 13 residues. V gave up 6 bases and J gave up 4 bases; unmatched junction bases: 3. This chain's CDR3 is CASSPRGYNEQFF. The CDR3 DNA is TGTGCCAGCAGCCCGCGGGGGTACAATGAGCAGTTCTTC.

This chain links TRBV19 with TRBJ1-3; perhaps TRBD1 as D (5 bases). The CDR3 covers 16 residues. V was cut by 4 bases and J by 4 bases, with 17 bases left in between. The germline CDR1 and CDR2 sequences are LNHDA and SQIVND (reference sequence). The CDR3 sequence: CASSSGGGFVGNTIYF. The CDR3 bases are TGTGCCAGTAGTAGTGGCGGGGGGTTTGTCGGAAACACCATATATTTT.

Worth noting for this clone: The same CDR3 is also encoded by other DNA sequences in this sample. The V gene is TRBV27, the J gene TRBJ2-2; D is unresolved. Per the germline V gene, CDR1 is MNHEY and CDR2 is SMNVEV (reference sequence). This CDR3 is built from 11 residues. V gave up 6 bases and J gave up 8 bases, with 7 bases separating them. Here the CDR3 DNA reads TGTGCCAGCAGCCTTACAGGGGAGCTGTTTTTT. This sequence encodes CASSLTGELFF.

This chain joins TRBV5-1 and TRBJ2-5; no reliable D call. This CDR3 has 12 amino acids. The V gene lost 3 bases and the J gene lost 2 bases, with 5 bases spanning the gap. The germline gives CDR1 SGHRS, CDR2 YFSETQ. As DNA, the CDR3 is TGCGCCAGCAGCTCGCAGCAAGAGACCCAGTACTTC. This gives the protein CASSSQQETQYF.

This chain connects TRBV27 to TRBJ1-1, with a weak D call TRBD1 (5 bases). The V gene's germline CDR1 is MNHEY and CDR2 SMNVEV (reference sequence). The V gene lost 6 bases and the J gene lost 4 bases, with 9 bases spanning the gap. The CDR3 totals 12 residues. This CDR3 reads CASRGRSTEAFF. The CDR3 coding sequence is TGTGCCAGCAGGGGGCGGAGCACTGAAGCTTTCTTT.

This clone came up a few times. The same CDR3 also results from other DNA sequences found in this sample. The chain employs TRBV20-1 and TRBJ2-2; D gene unclear. The V and J ends lost 3 bases and 2 bases respectively, with 7 bases between them. CDR3 length: 13 amino acids. CDR1 DFQATT and CDR2 SNEGSKA come from the germline V gene (reference sequence). CDR3 amino acids: CSASLVNTGELFF. As DNA, the CDR3 is TGCAGTGCTAGTCTTGTTAACACCGGGGAGCTGTTTTTT.

The rearrangement links TRBV15 to TRBJ1-2; maybe TRBD1 (5 bases). V lost 0 bases and J 3 bases, leaving 11 bases between the germline ends. The V gene's germline CDR1 is LNHNV and CDR2 YYDKDF (reference sequence). The CDR3 extends over 15 amino acids. This CDR3 reads CATSRDNGGDYGYTF. The CDR3 DNA sequence: TGTGCCACCAGCAGAGATAACGGGGGAGACTATGGCTACACCTTC.

CDR3 in amino acids: CASSLTGLAGGYNEQFF. CDR3 bases: TGTGCCAGCAGCTTAACAGGGTTAGCGGGGGGCTACAATGAGCAGTTCTTC. J is TRBJ2-1 and V is TRBV7-3, with TRBD2 identical over 10 bases. The length of the CDR3 is 17 residues. Trimming cost V 0 bases and J 3 bases; bases outside gene matches: 5. Per the germline V gene, CDR1 is SGHTA and CDR2 is FQGTGA.

V is TRBV9 and J is TRBJ1-6, with a weak D call TRBD1 (6 bases). The V end lost 4 bases, the J end lost 0 bases, and 20 bases lay between the germline ends. The CDR3 runs 19 residues. In germline, CDR1 is SGDLS, CDR2 YYNGEE. The CDR3 nucleotides read TGTGCCAGCAGCCCAGGGGACTACCGAAATAGCTCCTATAATTCACCCCTCCACTTT. Amino acids: CASSPGDYRNSSYNSPLHF.

The gene calls are TRBV2 and TRBJ1-2; TRBD1 agrees at 9 bases. The V and J ends lost 6 bases and 4 bases, in that order; junction bases with no gene match: 6. The length of the CDR3 is 14 residues. CDR1 is SNHLY and CDR2 is FYNNEI in the germline V gene. In nucleotides, the CDR3 is TGTGCCAGCAGGGCCAGGGACAGGGCCTATGGCTACACCTTC. It yields the protein CASRARDRAYGYTF.

V usage is TRBV5-1 and J usage is TRBJ1-2; 7 nucleotides match TRBD1. Germline V gene lookup returns CDR1 SGHRS and CDR2 YFSETQ. CDR3 length: 14 residues. Germline trimming cut 4 bases from V and 2 bases from J; bases unmatched to any gene: 5. Here the CDR3 DNA reads TGCGCCAGCAGCCCGGGACAGCAAAACTATGGCTACACCTTC. Encoded protein: CASSPGQQNYGYTF.